The 16 T cell receptor beta chains presented below share a single source sample, sequenced in a study of OX40 agonist ivuxolimab in advanced cancers. Libraries were prepared by immunoSEQ multiplex PCR; TCRdb keeps only in-frame clonotypes and omits some of them. The sample includes roughly 80,000 clones, approximately 92% of them seen just once. The starting material was CD4+ or CD8+ T cells sorted from blood, obtained in a trial of the OX40 agonist ivuxolimab. The receptors originated from an adult with an advanced solid tumor such as melanoma, head and neck, liver or kidney cancer.

This chain joins TRBV9 and TRBJ1-2; perhaps TRBD1 as D (6 bases). The germline CDR1 and CDR2 sequences are SGDLS and YYNGEE. This CDR3 is built from 14 residues. Trimming took 0 bases from V and 3 from J, leaving 9 bases between them. The CDR3 nucleotides are TGTGCCAGCAGCGTAGTGGCAGGGGACTATGGCTACACCTTC. Translation gives CASSVVAGDYGYTF.

This sequence joins TRBV18 and TRBJ2-1; 8 positions agree with TRBD2. V gave up 2 bases and J gave up 8 bases; unmatched junction bases: 8. CDR3 length: 15 amino acids. Germline CDR1 reads KGHSH; CDR2 reads LQKENI. The DNA of the CDR3 is TGTGCCAGCTCACCATGGGCGGGAGGAGGGCATGAGCAGTTCTTC. It specifies CASSPWAGGGHEQFF.

The CDR3 coding sequence is TGTGCCAGCAGACAAGGGAACTGGAACACCGGGGAGCTGTTTTTT. It is translated as CASRQGNWNTGELFF. This chain uses TRBV28 with TRBJ2-2; no clear D. The CDR3 extends over 15 amino acids. Germline V CDR1 and CDR2: MDHEN, SYDVKM. V shed 6 bases and J shed 1 base, with 12 bases lying between them. The full variable domain, in which reference TRBV28 and TRBJ2-2 provide the parts outside the CDR3, is DVKVTQSSRYLVKRTGEKVFLECVQDMDHENMFWYRQDPGLGLRLIYFSYDVKMKEKGDIPEGYSVSREKKERFSLILESASTNQTSMYLCASRQGNWNTGELFFGEGSRLTVL.

The chain links TRBV10-3 to TRBJ2-6, with 9 bases that match TRBD1. The CDR3 covers 17 residues. The germline V gene encodes CDR1 ENHRY and CDR2 SYGVKD. The ends lost 5 bases at V and 0 bases at J; junction bases unmatched: 5. The CDR3 coding sequence is TGTGCCATCAGTCGACAGGGGGTGATCTCTGGGGCCAACGTCCTGACTTTC. Translated: CAISRQGVISGANVLTF.

This clone showed up just a few times. The chain is built from TRBV6-1 and TRBJ1-5; D gene unclear. V shed 8 bases and J shed 2 bases, with 13 bases lying between them. Germline V gene sequence: CDR1 MNHNS, CDR2 SASEGT. This CDR3 region has 14 residues. The CDR3 loop is CASATEIGNQPQHF. As DNA, the CDR3 is TGTGCCAGCGCGACGGAGATAGGCAATCAGCCCCAGCATTTT.

J is TRBJ1-1 and V is TRBV20-1, with D unclear. CDR3 length equals 11 residues. Germline-derived CDR1 and CDR2 are DFQATT and SNEGSKA (reference sequence). The V gene lost 0 bases and the J gene lost 2 bases, with 1 base spanning the gap. DNA of the CDR3: TGCAGTGCTAGAGATAACACTGAAGCTTTCTTT. Its protein is CSARDNTEAFF.

The gene calls are TRBV6-1 and TRBJ2-7; D is possibly TRBD1 or TRBD2 (6 bases each). Trimming removed 9 bases at V and 0 bases at J, with 18 bases between. The germline CDR1 and CDR2 sequences are MNHNS and SASEGT. The CDR3 sequence is 15 residues long. The CDR3 is CASFGGDISSYEQYF. In nucleotides, the CDR3 is TGTGCCAGTTTTGGAGGGGACATAAGCTCCTACGAGCAGTACTTC.

J is TRBJ2-1 and V is TRBV9, with 15 bases identical to TRBD2. The trim removed 4 bases at V and 8 bases at J, leaving 19 bases unmatched. Per the germline V gene, CDR1 is SGDLS and CDR2 is YYNGEE. CDR3 length equals 20 residues. Here the CDR3 DNA reads TGTGCCAGCAGCATTCGAGGGACTAGCGGGGGGACTCGTTACACGGATGAGCAGTTCTTC. Protein: CASSIRGTSGGTRYTDEQFF.

The V call is TRBV28, the J call TRBJ1-1; D uncertain. V was pared by 7 bases and J by 0 bases, with 24 bases between. There are 18 residues in the CDR3. The germline gives CDR1 MDHEN, CDR2 SYDVKM. The DNA for the CDR3 is TGTGCCAGCACCCCGTTCGGCCTAAGGATTCGCGTGAACACTGAAGCTTTCTTT. This translates into CASTPFGLRIRVNTEAFF.

The chain joins TRBV5-1 to TRBJ1-2; tentatively, D is TRBD1 (6 bases). Trimming took 0 bases from V and 7 from J, leaving 10 bases between them. CDR1 is SGHRS and CDR2 is YFSETQ in the germline V gene. The CDR3 has 13 residues. CDR3: CASSLEGGGGYTF. For the CDR3, the DNA is TGCGCCAGCAGCTTGGAAGGGGGTGGTGGCTACACCTTC.

The V gene is TRBV28, the J gene TRBJ1-5, with a tentative D call TRBD1 (5 bases). V lost 5 bases to trimming and J lost 2 bases, with 16 bases between them. The germline V gene has CDR1 MDHEN and CDR2 SYDVKM. This CDR3 spans 16 amino acids. CDR3 coding DNA: TGTGCCAGCAGTAACGCCGCGGGGGTGGGCAATCAGCCCCAGCATTTT. Translated, it gives CASSNAAGVGNQPQHF.

The V and J genes are TRBV6-5 and TRBJ2-2; D remains unclear. Trimming cost V 1 base and J 12 bases, with 9 bases left between them. Per the germline V gene, CDR1 is MNHEY and CDR2 is SVGAGI. There are 12 residues in the CDR3. The CDR3 DNA reads TGTGCCAGCAGTTACTTAGGCAGCCAGCTGTTTTTT. Translation: CASSYLGSQLFF.

The chain couples TRBV15 to TRBJ2-3, with 8 nucleotides matching TRBD1. CDR1 LNHNV and CDR2 YYDKDF come from the germline V gene (reference sequence). This CDR3 comprises 15 residues. Trimming removed 1 base from V and 3 bases from J; junction bases left unmatched: 3. In DNA form, the CDR3 reads TGTGCCACCAGCAGAGGAGGACAGGGAACAGATACGCAGTATTTT. It codes for CATSRGGQGTDTQYF.

V and J are TRBV11-2 and TRBJ2-5, with 7 bases aligning to TRBD1. Looked up from germline, CDR1 is SGHAT and CDR2 is FQNNGV. This CDR3 has 16 amino acids. V was pared by 5 bases and J by 5 bases, with 14 bases of the junction left unmatched. The CDR3, as DNA: TGTGCCAGCAGCCAGGGACAGTTGAGGGGGTGGGAGACCCAGTACTTC. This translates into CASSQGQLRGWETQYF. Combining the CDR3 with reference TRBV11-2 and TRBJ2-5 gives the whole variable domain EAGVAQSPRYKIIEKRQSVAFWCNPISGHATLYWYQQILGQGPKLLIQFQNNGVVDDSQLPKDRFSAERLKGVDSTLKIQPAKLEDSAVYLCASSQGQLRGWETQYFGPGTRLLVL.

J is TRBJ1-2 and V is TRBV6-6, with unresolved D. The V gene lost 2 bases and the J gene lost 7 bases, with 14 bases spanning the gap. CDR3 size: 14 residues. Germline CDR1 MNHNY, CDR2 SVGAGI (reference sequence). The CDR3 nucleotides read TGTGCCAGCAGTTACACACCCGGGAGTGGTGGCTACACCTTC. It translates to CASSYTPGSGGYTF.

The V gene is TRBV19, the J gene TRBJ1-4; TRBD1 matches at 9 bases. The germline V gene encodes CDR1 LNHDA and CDR2 SQIVND (reference sequence). The V and J ends lost 7 bases and 8 bases, in that order; junction bases with no gene match: 8. The CDR3 spans 14 residues. The CDR3 reads CASTPGQGDEKLFF. The CDR3 coding sequence is TGTGCCAGTACACCGGGACAGGGAGACGAAAAACTGTTTTTT. Based on the CDR3 plus reference TRBV19 and TRBJ1-4, the full variable domain is DGGITQSPKYLFRKEGQNVTLSCEQNLNHDAMYWYRQDPGQGLRLIYYSQIVNDFQKGDIAEGYSVSREKKESFPLTVTSAQKNPTAFYLCASTPGQGDEKLFFGSGTQLSVL.